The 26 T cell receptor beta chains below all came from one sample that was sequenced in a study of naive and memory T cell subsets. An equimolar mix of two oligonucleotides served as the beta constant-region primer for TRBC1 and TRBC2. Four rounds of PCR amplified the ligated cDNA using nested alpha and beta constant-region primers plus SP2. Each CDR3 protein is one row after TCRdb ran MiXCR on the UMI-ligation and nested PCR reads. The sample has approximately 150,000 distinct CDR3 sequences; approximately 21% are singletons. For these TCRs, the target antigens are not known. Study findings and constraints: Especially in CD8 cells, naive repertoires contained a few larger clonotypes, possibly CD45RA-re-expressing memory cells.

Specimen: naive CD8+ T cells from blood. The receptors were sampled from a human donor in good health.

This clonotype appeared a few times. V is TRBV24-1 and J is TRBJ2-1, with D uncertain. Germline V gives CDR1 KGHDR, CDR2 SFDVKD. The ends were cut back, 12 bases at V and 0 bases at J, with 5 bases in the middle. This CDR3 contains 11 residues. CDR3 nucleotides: TGTGCCGTCAGCTCCTACAATGAGCAGTTCTTC. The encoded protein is CAVSSYNEQFF.

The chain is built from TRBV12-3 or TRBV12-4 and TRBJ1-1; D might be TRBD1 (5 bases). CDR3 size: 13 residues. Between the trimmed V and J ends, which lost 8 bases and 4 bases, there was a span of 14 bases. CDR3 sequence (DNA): TGTGCCAGCTTCGGGGATGGGGGCACTGAAGCTTTCTTT. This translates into CASFGDGGTEAFF.

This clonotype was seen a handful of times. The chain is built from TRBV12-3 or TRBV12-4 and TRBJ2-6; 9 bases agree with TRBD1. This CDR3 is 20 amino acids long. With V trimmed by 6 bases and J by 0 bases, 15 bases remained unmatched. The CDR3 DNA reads TGTGCCAGCAGCCATTCCCGCCCGGGACAGGGTAGCTCTGGGGCCAACGTCCTGACTTTC. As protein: CASSHSRPGQGSSGANVLTF.

Here the CDR3 reads CASSLRGFQPQHF. In DNA form, the CDR3 reads TGTGCCAGCAGTTTGCGGGGTTTTCAGCCCCAGCATTTT. The chain combines TRBV27 with TRBJ1-5; D is unresolved. V was trimmed by 3 bases and J by 6 bases, leaving 9 bases between them. The CDR3 has 13 amino acids. Germline lookup yields CDR1 MNHEY and CDR2 SMNVEV (reference sequence).

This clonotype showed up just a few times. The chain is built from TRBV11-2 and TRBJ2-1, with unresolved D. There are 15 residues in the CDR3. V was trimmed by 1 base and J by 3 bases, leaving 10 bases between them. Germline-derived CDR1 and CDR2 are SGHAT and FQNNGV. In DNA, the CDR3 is TGTGCCAGCAGCTTAGGGTTTAACTTCTACAATGAGCAGTTCTTC. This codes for CASSLGFNFYNEQFF.

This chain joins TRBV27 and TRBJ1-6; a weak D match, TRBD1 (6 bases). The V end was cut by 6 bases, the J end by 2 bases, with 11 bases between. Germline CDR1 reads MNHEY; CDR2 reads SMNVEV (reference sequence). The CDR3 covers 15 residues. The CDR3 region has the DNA TGTGCCAGCAGCTCGACAGGCCCCTATAATTCACCCCTCCACTTT. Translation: CASSSTGPYNSPLHF.

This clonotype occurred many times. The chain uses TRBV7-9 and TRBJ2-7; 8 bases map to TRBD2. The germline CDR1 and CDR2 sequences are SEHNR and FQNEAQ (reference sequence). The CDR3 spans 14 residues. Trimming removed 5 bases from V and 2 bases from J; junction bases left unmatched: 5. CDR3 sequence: CASSPGLAAYEQYF. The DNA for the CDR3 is TGTGCCAGCAGCCCAGGACTAGCAGCCTACGAGCAGTACTTC.

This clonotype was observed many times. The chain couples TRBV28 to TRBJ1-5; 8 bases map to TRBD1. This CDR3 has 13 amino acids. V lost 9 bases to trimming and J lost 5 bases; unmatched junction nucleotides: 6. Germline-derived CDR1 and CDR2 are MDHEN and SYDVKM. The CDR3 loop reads CASWTGPHQPQHF. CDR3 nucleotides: TGTGCCAGTTGGACAGGGCCCCATCAGCCCCAGCATTTT.

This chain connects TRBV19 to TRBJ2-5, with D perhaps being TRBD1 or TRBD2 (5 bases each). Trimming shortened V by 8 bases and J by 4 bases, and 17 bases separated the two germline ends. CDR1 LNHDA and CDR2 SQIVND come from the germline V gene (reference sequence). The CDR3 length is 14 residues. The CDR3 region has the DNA TGTGCCAGTGCCGGTCTGGGGGTAGGAGAGACCCAGTACTTC. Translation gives CASAGLGVGETQYF.

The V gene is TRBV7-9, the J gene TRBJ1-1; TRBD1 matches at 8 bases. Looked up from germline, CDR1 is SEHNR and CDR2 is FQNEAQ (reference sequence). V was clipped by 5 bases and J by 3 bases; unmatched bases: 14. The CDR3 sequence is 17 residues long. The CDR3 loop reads CASSPRGQGASDTEAFF. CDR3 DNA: TGTGCCAGCAGCCCCAGGGGGCAGGGGGCGTCCGACACTGAAGCTTTCTTT.

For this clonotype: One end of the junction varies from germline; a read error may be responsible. DNA of the CDR3: TGTGCCAGCAGCCAGGGACTAGCGGGAGAGATCCAGTACTTC. Its translation is CASSQGLAGEIQYF. The chain joins TRBV6-5 to TRBJ2-5; 14 bases match TRBD2. Germline CDR1 and CDR2: MNHEY and SVGAGI. The CDR3 runs to 14 residues.

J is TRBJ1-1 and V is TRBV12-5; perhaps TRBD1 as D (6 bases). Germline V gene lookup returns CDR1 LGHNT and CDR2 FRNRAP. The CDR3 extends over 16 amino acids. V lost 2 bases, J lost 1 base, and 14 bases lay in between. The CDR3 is CASGLMGGQRNTEAFF. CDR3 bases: TGTGCTAGTGGTTTGATGGGGGGGCAACGGAACACTGAAGCTTTCTTT.

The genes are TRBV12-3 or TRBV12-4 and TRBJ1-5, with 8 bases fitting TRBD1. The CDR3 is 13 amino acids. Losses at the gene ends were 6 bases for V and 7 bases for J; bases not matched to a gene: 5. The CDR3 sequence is CASSDRGGQPQHF. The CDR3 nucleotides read TGTGCCAGCAGCGACAGGGGAGGACAGCCCCAGCATTTT.

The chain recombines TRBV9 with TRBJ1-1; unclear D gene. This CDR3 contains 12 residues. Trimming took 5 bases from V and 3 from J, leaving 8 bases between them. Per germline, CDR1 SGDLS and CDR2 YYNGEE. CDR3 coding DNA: TGTGCCAGCAGAGCGGACGACACTGAAGCTTTCTTT. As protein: CASRADDTEAFF. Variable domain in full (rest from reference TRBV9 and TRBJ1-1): DSGVTQTPKHLITATGQRVTLRCSPRSGDLSVYWYQQSLDQGLQFLIQYYNGEERAKGNILERFSAQQFPDLHSELNLSSLELGDSALYFCASRADDTEAFFGQGTRLTVV.

CDR3 DNA sequence: TGTGCCAGCAGCTTAGGCGCCCTCGAGCAGTACTTC. This encodes CASSLGALEQYF. The chain has TRBV13 and TRBJ2-7; D remains unclear. V was cut by 0 bases and J by 6 bases, with 6 bases left in between. This CDR3 comprises 12 residues. Germline V gene lookup returns CDR1 PRHDT and CDR2 FYEKMQ (reference sequence). Variable domain in full (rest from reference TRBV13 and TRBJ2-7): AAGVIQSPRHLIKEKRETATLKCYPIPRHDTVYWYQQGPGQDPQFLISFYEKMQSDKGSIPDRFSAQQFSDYHSELNMSSLELGDSALYFCASSLGALEQYFGPGTRLTVT.

The CDR3 sequence is CASSRSRPYNEQFF. CDR3 DNA sequence: TGTGCCAGCAGCCGTAGTCGCCCCTACAATGAGCAGTTCTTC. This sequence joins TRBV6-9 and TRBJ2-1, with unresolved D. The germline V gene encodes CDR1 MNHGY and CDR2 SVAAGI. V was trimmed by 6 bases and J by 2 bases, leaving 11 bases between them. The CDR3 is 14 residues long.

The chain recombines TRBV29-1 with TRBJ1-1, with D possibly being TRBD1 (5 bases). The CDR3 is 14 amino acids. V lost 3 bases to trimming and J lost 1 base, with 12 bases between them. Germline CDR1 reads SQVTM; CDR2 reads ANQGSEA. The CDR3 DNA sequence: TGCAGCGTTGATCCGACGACAGAGAACACTGAAGCTTTCTTT. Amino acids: CSVDPTTENTEAFF.

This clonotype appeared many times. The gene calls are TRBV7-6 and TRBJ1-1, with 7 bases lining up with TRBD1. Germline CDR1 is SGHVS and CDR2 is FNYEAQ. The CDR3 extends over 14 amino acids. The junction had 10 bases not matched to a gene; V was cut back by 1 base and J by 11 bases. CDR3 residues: CASSLGGGGAAAFF. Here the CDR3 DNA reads TGTGCCAGCAGCTTAGGAGGAGGGGGCGCTGCGGCTTTCTTT.

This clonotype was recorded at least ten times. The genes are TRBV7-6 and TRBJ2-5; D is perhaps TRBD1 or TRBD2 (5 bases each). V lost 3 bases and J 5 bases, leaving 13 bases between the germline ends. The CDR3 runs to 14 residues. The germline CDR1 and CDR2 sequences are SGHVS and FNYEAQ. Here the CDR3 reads CASSFPWGRETQYF. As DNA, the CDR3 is TGTGCCAGCAGCTTCCCCTGGGGACGGGAGACCCAGTACTTC.

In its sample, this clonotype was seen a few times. The CDR3 here is CASSLEWSQTGELFF. The CDR3 region has the DNA TGTGCCAGCAGTTTAGAATGGTCACAAACCGGGGAGCTGTTTTTT. The J gene is TRBJ2-2, the V gene TRBV12-3 or TRBV12-4; D gene unclear. The length of the CDR3 is 15 residues. V lost 1 base and J 5 bases, leaving 11 bases between the germline ends.

CDR3 sequence: CSVQVLDGVVGGYTF. CDR3 nucleotide sequence: TGCAGCGTCCAGGTGTTGGATGGTGTCGTGGGCGGCTACACCTTC. The chain links TRBV29-1 to TRBJ1-2; D uncertain. V gave up 6 bases and J gave up 8 bases, with 25 bases separating them. This CDR3 has 15 amino acids. CDR1 is SQVTM, CDR2 ANQGSEA, per germline.

CDR3 protein: CAVPGGGPYNEQFF. The CDR3 region has the DNA TGTGCCGTTCCGGGAGGGGGGCCATACAATGAGCAGTTCTTC. The chain recombines TRBV28 with TRBJ2-1; 8 nucleotides align to TRBD2. Germline trimming cut 11 bases from V and 4 bases from J; bases unmatched to any gene: 10. CDR3 size: 14 residues. CDR1 MDHEN and CDR2 SYDVKM come from the germline V gene.

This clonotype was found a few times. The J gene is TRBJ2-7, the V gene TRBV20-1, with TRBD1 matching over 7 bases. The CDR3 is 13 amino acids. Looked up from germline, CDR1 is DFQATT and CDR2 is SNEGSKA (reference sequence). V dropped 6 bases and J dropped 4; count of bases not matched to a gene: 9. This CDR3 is CSAMTGFNYEQYF. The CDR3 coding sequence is TGCAGTGCAATGACAGGGTTTAATTACGAGCAGTACTTC.

CDR3 sequence: CASTQGVENQPQHF. In DNA form, the CDR3 reads TGTGCCAGCACCCAGGGTGTTGAAAATCAGCCCCAGCATTTT. The J gene is TRBJ1-5, the V gene TRBV5-5; D possibly corresponds to TRBD1 (5 bases). The CDR3 has 14 residues. Germline CDR1 is SGHKS and CDR2 is YYEKEE (reference sequence). V lost 6 bases and J 4 bases, leaving 14 bases between the germline ends.

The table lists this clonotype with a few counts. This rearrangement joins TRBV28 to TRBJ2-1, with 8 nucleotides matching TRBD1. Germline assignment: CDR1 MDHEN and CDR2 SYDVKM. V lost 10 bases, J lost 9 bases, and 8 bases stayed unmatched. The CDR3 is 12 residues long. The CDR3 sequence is CATTGGGGEQFF. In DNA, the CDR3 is TGTGCCACTACAGGGGGTGGGGGTGAGCAGTTCTTC.

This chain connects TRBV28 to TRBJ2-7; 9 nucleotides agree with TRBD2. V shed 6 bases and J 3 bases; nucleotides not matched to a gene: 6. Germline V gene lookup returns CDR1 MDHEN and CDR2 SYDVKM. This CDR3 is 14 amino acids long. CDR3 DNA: TGTGCCAGCAGCCACGGACTAGCGCGCTACGAGCAGTACTTC. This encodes CASSHGLARYEQYF.